This TCR beta chain was found in a study of patients and donors after allogeneic stem cell transplantation (dated by TCRdb to the early 2020s). Libraries were constructed by RT-PCR. Data came from a NextSeq 550. The public reads were reanalyzed by TCRdb: fastp trimming at Q25, MiXCR alignment, in-frame beta chains only. Entries that share a CDR3 protein sequence are merged under the most common genes and DNA. For this sample there are about 960,000 distinct CDR3 sequences; roughly 18% appear just once. Around 6% of the sample is in the top ten clones. This clonotype was found a few times. Its binding antigen is unknown. Base-call qualities are not available, and no considerably larger clone is one nucleotide away. The CDR3 measures 15 amino acids from cysteine to phenylalanine. Just the 45-base CDR3 DNA is kept, in frame starting at base 1. Between the V and J ends, shortened by 5 bases and 4 bases respectively, the junction contains 17 bases.

The V and J segments used are TRBV12-3 or TRBV12-4 and TRBJ2-5, and perhaps TRBD1 as D gene, on 6 matching bases. Sequenced material: blood, either unsorted or a sorted T cell fraction (not recorded which). This clonotype was sampled from a human donor who was either an allogeneic HSCT recipient or a stem cell or donor lymphocyte infusion donor (not recorded which). It is not recorded whose cells these are; they may come from a transplant donor. Here is the DNA: TGTGCCAGCAGTCCCATTCAGGGGCCTGGAGAGACCCAGTACTTC. Translated, it gives CASSPIQGPGETQYF.